Shown below are 19 T cell receptor beta chains from a single sample sequenced in a study of OX40 agonist ivuxolimab in advanced cancers. Profiling relied on immunoSEQ multiplex PCR, and the TCRdb table lists in-frame clones only, not all of them. The data show 65,000 or so clones, 87% seen once. The specimen comprised CD4+ or CD8+ T cells sorted from blood, sampled in a trial of the OX40 agonist ivuxolimab. Receptors were obtained from an adult with an advanced solid tumor such as melanoma, head and neck, liver or kidney cancer.

This sequence joins TRBV15 and TRBJ1-5; no definite D call. Germline V CDR1 and CDR2: LNHNV, YYDKDF (reference sequence). Trimming stripped 0 bases from V and 9 bases from J, with 15 bases between. The CDR3 is made up of 15 amino acids. In DNA form, the CDR3 reads TGTGCCACCAGCAGAGATTCGGGTCCCAACAGGCCCCAGCATTTT. It is translated as CATSRDSGPNRPQHF.

V and J are TRBV11-2 and TRBJ2-1, with 11 bases fitting TRBD2. The CDR3 has 16 amino acids. V dropped 1 base and J dropped 9; count of bases not matched to a gene: 8. The germline V gene encodes CDR1 SGHAT and CDR2 FQNNGV. CDR3 coding DNA: TGTGCCAGCAGCTTAGTAGTACTAGCGGGAGCAGGTGAGCAGTTCTTC. This translates into CASSLVVLAGAGEQFF.

This chain links TRBV10-1 with TRBJ1-2; D ambiguous. V gave up 4 bases and J gave up 4 bases, with 13 bases separating them. The length of the CDR3 is 14 residues. Germline V gene sequence: CDR1 WNHNN, CDR2 SYGVQD (reference sequence). The CDR3 sequence: CASSGRQQTYGYTF. The DNA of the CDR3 is TGCGCCAGCAGTGGTCGGCAACAGACCTATGGCTACACCTTC.

The gene calls are TRBV11-1 and TRBJ2-5; 7 bases match TRBD2. CDR1 and CDR2 from the germline V gene are SGHAT and FQDESV (reference sequence). The length of the CDR3 is 15 residues. Trimming removed 2 bases from V and 4 bases from J; junction bases left unmatched: 7. CDR3 DNA: TGTGCCAGCAGCTTACTGGGAGGGCCAGGAGAGACCCAGTACTTC. Its protein is CASSLLGGPGETQYF.

DNA for the CDR3: TGTGCCATCAGTGATAGTGGACATGAATATCCAGGCTACACCTTC. Encoded protein: CAISDSGHEYPGYTF. The V and J genes are TRBV10-3 and TRBJ1-2; TRBD1 might be the D (5 bases). The CDR3 runs 15 residues. CDR1 is ENHRY and CDR2 is SYGVKD in the germline V gene. V gave up 3 bases and J gave up 8 bases, with 19 bases separating them.

The genes are TRBV10-1 and TRBJ1-5, with unresolved D. This CDR3 has 13 amino acids. Germline-derived CDR1 and CDR2 are WNHNN and SYGVQD (reference sequence). The V end was cut by 3 bases, the J end by 1 base, with 4 bases between. The CDR3 loop reads CASSESSNQPQHF. The DNA of the CDR3 is TGCGCCAGCAGTGAATCCAGCAATCAGCCCCAGCATTTT.

V is TRBV29-1 and J is TRBJ2-7, with TRBD1 matching 8 bases. CDR1 SQVTM and CDR2 ANQGSEA come from the germline V gene. Trimming cost V 7 bases and J 2 bases; bases outside gene matches: 7. The CDR3 is made up of 13 amino acids. The CDR3 loop reads CSAGQGITYEQYF. The CDR3 DNA sequence: TGCAGCGCCGGACAGGGAATCACCTACGAGCAGTACTTC.

The chain combines TRBV6-1 with TRBJ2-5, with D perhaps being TRBD1 or TRBD2 (5 bases each). In germline, CDR1 is MNHNS, CDR2 SASEGT. The CDR3 contains 13 residues. Trimming removed 11 bases from V and 1 base from J, with 14 bases in between. The CDR3 DNA reads TGTGCCGGCTCCGGGACCGTCCAAGAGACCCAGTACTTC. This codes for CAGSGTVQETQYF.

The V call is TRBV28, the J call TRBJ1-2; D possibly corresponds to TRBD1 (5 bases). Trimming removed 6 bases at V and 0 bases at J, with 8 bases between. The CDR3 is 13 residues long. CDR1 is MDHEN and CDR2 is SYDVKM in the germline V gene. The CDR3 sequence is CASSTGANYGYTF. In DNA form, the CDR3 reads TGTGCCAGCAGCACAGGCGCTAACTATGGCTACACCTTC.

This clone occurred once. CDR3 in DNA: TGTGCCAGCAGTCCCTGGGGAAGGGGCGATGACACTGAAGCTTTCTTT. It codes for CASSPWGRGDDTEAFF. The gene calls are TRBV28 and TRBJ1-1, with D possibly matching TRBD1 (5 bases). Trimming stripped 5 bases from V and 3 bases from J, with 19 bases between. Germline-derived CDR1 and CDR2 are MDHEN and SYDVKM. The CDR3 contains 16 residues.

This chain links TRBV19 with TRBJ1-5, with a weak D call TRBD1 (6 bases). The CDR3 loop spans 16 amino acids. Trimming left V 7 bases short and J 0 bases short, with 16 bases between. Germline V lookup: CDR1 LNHDA, CDR2 SQIVND (reference sequence). The CDR3 DNA reads TGTGCCAGTACTTGGACAGTGGGGATTAGCAATCAGCCCCAGCATTTT. Translating gives CASTWTVGISNQPQHF.

The chain carries TRBV5-4 and TRBJ1-2; perhaps TRBD1 as D (6 bases). CDR1 SGHNT and CDR2 YYREEE come from the germline V gene (reference sequence). The V end lost 2 bases, the J end lost 6 bases, and 14 bases lay between the germline ends. This CDR3 contains 14 residues. The CDR3 DNA follows: TGTGCCAGCAGCTTAAAACAGGGAAGGGATGGCTACACCTTC. It specifies CASSLKQGRDGYTF.

The chain joins TRBV28 to TRBJ1-1; 9 nucleotides align to TRBD1. The CDR3 is 13 amino acids. Germline V gene lookup returns CDR1 MDHEN and CDR2 SYDVKM. V was pared by 5 bases and J by 5 bases, with 3 bases of the junction left unmatched. CDR3 DNA sequence: TGTGCCAGCAGTCGGGACAGGGTGACTGAAGCTTTCTTT. Protein: CASSRDRVTEAFF.

This clone was recorded a few times. The chain joins TRBV4-1 to TRBJ1-5, with D hard to call. CDR1 MGHRA and CDR2 YSYEKL come from the germline V gene. This CDR3 is 13 amino acids long. Trimming pared 4 bases from V and 7 bases from J, leaving 11 bases between. The CDR3 nucleotides read TGCGCCAGCAGCCCCAAGGAAGGACAGCCCCAGCATTTT. This translates into CASSPKEGQPQHF.

The chain couples TRBV6-6 to TRBJ1-5; D is undetermined. V dropped 6 bases and J dropped 1 base, with 4 bases sitting between them. Germline CDR1 and CDR2: MNHNY and SVGAGI (reference sequence). CDR3 size: 12 residues. CDR3 sequence (DNA): TGTGCCAGCAGGACGAGCAATCAGCCCCAGCATTTT. Protein product: CASRTSNQPQHF.

V usage is TRBV5-1 and J usage is TRBJ2-6, with D hard to call. Per the germline V gene, CDR1 is SGHRS and CDR2 is YFSETQ. V was clipped by 3 bases and J by 3 bases, with 4 bases between them. The CDR3 length is 13 residues. For the CDR3, the DNA is TGCGCCAGCAGCTACGGTGGGGCCAACGTCCTGACTTTC. Its translation: CASSYGGANVLTF.

The chain uses TRBV7-8 and TRBJ2-7; D is unresolved. Germline V gene lookup returns CDR1 SGHVS and CDR2 FQNEAQ. With 1 base removed from V and 0 bases from J, the gap between germline ends came to 7 bases. The CDR3 spans 14 residues. In DNA form, the CDR3 reads TGTGCCAGCAGCTTAGTCCACCGCTCCTACGAGCAGTACTTC. Its protein is CASSLVHRSYEQYF.

The CDR3 spells CASSGGLAGADTQYF. The CDR3 coding sequence is TGCGCCAGCAGCGGAGGACTAGCGGGGGCAGATACGCAGTATTTT. This chain uses TRBV5-1 with TRBJ2-3; 13 positions match TRBD2. The CDR3 loop spans 15 amino acids. CDR1 is SGHRS, CDR2 YFSETQ, per germline. V lost 4 bases and J lost 4; bases outside the gene matches: 3.

The CDR3 nucleotides are TGTGCCAGCAGCGGTAGCGGGAGCCCCTACAATGAGCAGTTCTTC. It is translated as CASSGSGSPYNEQFF. The chain carries TRBV9 and TRBJ2-1, with TRBD2 identical over 9 bases. Germline lookup yields CDR1 SGDLS and CDR2 YYNGEE. This CDR3 is built from 15 residues. The J segment lost 2 bases and the V segment lost 3 bases, leaving 3 bases of the junction unmatched.